This T cell receptor (beta chain) was sequenced during a study of T cell clones after liver transplantation. Study information: Apart from three HCV-positive recipients, transplants were for non-autoimmune, non-viral reasons. At least one year of complete immunosuppression withdrawal without enzymes over twice normal defined tolerance. Overall study findings and caveats: In two subjects, few donor cells limited the measurable donor-reactive repertoire.

Concerning this clone itself: Its antigen is still unknown.

Only in-frame clones appear in the TCRdb table, and some are missing; sequencing was by immunoSEQ multiplex PCR. Of roughly 73,000 clones in the sample, about 80% were seen once. CD3+CD4+ and CD3+CD8+ cells were FACS-sorted from thawed unstimulated PBMCs. The clonotype comes from a human donor who received a liver transplant. The sequencing here drew on CD4+ T cells from blood, taken before liver transplant.

Written as DNA, the CDR3 is TGTGCCAGCGGACTATGGCCTACCCCTCGGGGTGAGCAGTTCTTC. Its protein product is CASGLWPTPRGEQFF. The genes are TRBV11-1 and TRBJ2-1; the D gene is possibly TRBD2 (6 bases). The CDR3 covers 15 residues. The V gene lost 8 bases and the J gene lost 9 bases, with 23 bases spanning the gap. Germline lookup yields CDR1 SGHAT and CDR2 FQDESV (reference sequence). Full variable domain (remainder filled in from reference TRBV11-1 and TRBJ2-1): EAEVAQSPRYKITEKSQAVAFWCDPISGHATLYWYRQILGQGPELLVQFQDESVVDDSQLPKDRFSAERLKGVDSTLKIQPAELGDSAMYLCASGLWPTPRGEQFFGPGTRLTVL.